The entry that follows covers one T cell receptor beta chain sequence. This clone was counted a few times. Which antigen it targets is not known. No much larger clone exists at a distance of one base, and base qualities are not known. This sample is part of a study of cytomegalovirus exposure and HLA in healthy donors (dated by TCRdb to 2017 to 2019). About the full investigation: According to an earlier analysis of a few hundred of the donors, 200 million or so T cells yielded roughly 110 million unique TCR beta sequences and about 300 Gb of sequence data. An early release that covered several hundred HLA-typed donors contained approximately 300 gigabases of sequencing data and 80 million or so unique TCR sequences. The genetic ancestry cluster associated with self-reported Caucasian donors included over 65% of the 350 to 500 genotyped donors. The study aimed to test whether cataloging public T cell receptors could reveal signatures of past pathogen exposure. The study used immunosequencing to profile the T cell repertoires of about 670 subjects and linked those repertoires to cytomegalovirus serostatus. Along with the 666-subject first cohort, a separate validation cohort of over a hundred different subjects was used. To predict cytomegalovirus infection status, the study brought together high-throughput TCR immunosequencing, statistical association of individual TCRs with disease status, and machine learning. In a later analysis, previously published TCR beta repertoires from 670 or so donors were re-analyzed and high-resolution HLA genotyping was added so that TCR occurrence patterns could be studied. In the later analysis, no new phenotypic data were used to find candidate immune exposures; instead, reliance was placed on TCR beta sequences and their occurrence across donors. In an earlier analysis of roughly 600 of the donors, high-throughput TCR beta sequencing was used to judge whether each TCR beta V gene segment behaved as functional or pseudogenic. Alongside the repertoire data, information on donor age, sex, ethnicity and CMV serostatus was compiled. In a later genetic analysis, genome-wide SNP genotypes for about three fifths of the roughly 670 donors were used, and that subset was treated as a discovery cohort. All discovery cohort repertoires had been generated using a single sequencing platform. Both class I and class II loci were covered by HLA typing, at four-digit resolution. The number of donors typed differed by locus, with 629-630 for A, B, C, DRB1 and DQB1, around 500 for DQA1, 600 to 610 for DPA1, and 450 to 480 for DPB1. Roughly 5 DR-DQ haplotypes were handled as single units for association and clustering because linkage in the cohort was strong. Among some 410 genotyped donors of the cohort, an average of approximately 250,000 unique TCR beta nucleotide sequences were sequenced per donor, around 20% of them non-productive.

The cohort consisted of 600 to 750 healthy bone marrow donors. At the time of sampling, all cohort members were nominally healthy, though unrecorded immune exposures were likely present. The donor was CMV seropositive and belonged to the group of some 290 seropositive cohort members. A peripheral blood sample was provided by each donor, and peripheral blood mononuclear cells were used for TCR beta sequencing. Genomic DNA extraction from the blood cell samples was performed with the Qiagen DNeasy Blood Extraction Kit. The library was built by means of the immunoSEQ multiplex PCR assay. For the multiplex PCR, a mixture combining 60 forward primers for TCR Vbeta segments and 13 reverse primers for TCR Jbeta segments was used. A multiplex PCR assay on genomic DNA amplified the CDR3 region of rearranged TCR beta genes. On the Illumina HiSeq System, the amplified TCR beta libraries were sequenced as 87-base-pair reads. The authors' analysis ran thus. A later analysis counted 65 million to 90 million unique TCR beta chains across the 640 or so repertoires, and 9 million to 14 million of these chains were shared by at least two donors. A nearest-neighbor algorithm error-corrected the raw reads and collapsed the reads into unique sequences, merging closely related sequences to remove PCR and sequencing errors. To assign V, D and J gene segments, CDR3 sequences were aligned to IMGT reference sequences. For a sequence to be retained, a match of at least six nucleotides to both a V gene segment and a J gene segment was required. Rearrangements were called productive when the CDR3 lacked stop codons and stayed in frame with V and J; all others were non-productive. CDR3 was defined by IMGT convention, running from the second conserved V-encoded cysteine to the conserved J-encoded phenylalanine. Sequences without an unambiguous match to a single V gene segment were excluded from the earlier analysis of a few hundred of the donors. In an earlier analysis of some 590 of the donors, a V segment was called functional when productive rearrangements were above 56.7%, and segregating when the standard deviation between donors exceeded 5%. A statistical classification framework was built for diagnosing cytomegalovirus status from the catalog of TCR beta chain sequences. In a later analysis, V and J genes were assigned by comparing TCR nucleotide sequences against IMGT/GENE-DB human TR gene sequences. The TCRdist pipeline was used in a later analysis to assign CDR3 sequences and most-parsimonious VDJ recombination scenarios. In a later analysis, each TCR beta chain was defined by its CDR3 amino acid sequence together with its V-gene family, and reads without a unique V-gene family were excluded. A later analysis removed 550 to 650 highly shared, low-generation-probability nucleotide sequences to deal with suspected cross-contamination and a sequencing artifact. In a later analysis, a clonal expansion index was calculated for each public chain from normalized within-repertoire ranks of inferred template counts. In a later analysis, generation probabilities were computed using a VDJ recombination model fitted to out-of-frame rearrangements, and the results were checked against IGoR. In a later analysis, TCR-TCR, TCR-HLA and TCR-CMV co-occurrence was scored with hypergeometric tests, and a repertoire-size bias correction was applied to TCR pairs. False discovery rates were estimated in a later analysis by permuting HLA or CMV assignments 20 times. A later analysis grouped co-occurring TCRs with DBSCAN, adding TCRdist sequence similarity when clustering within HLA-allele-positive subsets. For co-occurrence clustering, repertoires with fewer than 30,000 or more than 120,000 public chains were excluded, along with roughly 5 repertoires with anomalous nucleotide sharing. Sourced from immuneACCESS, this table was stored by TCRdb with only in-frame sequences that have V and J called. A share of the clones is absent; for the studies checked, an unresolved V gene accounts for under half, and the remainder has no known explanation. For V, J and clone size, that table is used; D and trimming come from the DNA. Within this sample are under 50,000 clones, with 55% to 75% of them counted one time only. The ten biggest clones cover more than 15% of the sample.

The paper's findings and limits, for the study overall: A further reported finding was that TCR beta sequences accurately predicted the HLA-A and HLA-B alleles for most subjects in the first cohort. In an earlier analysis of about 600 of the donors, most TCR beta V segments appeared in productive rearrangements about 90% or about 30% of the time, broadly matching IMGT annotations. Most TCR sequences were seen in very few donors, while some public TCRs were found in many individuals. A later genetic analysis reported fewer N-insertions in productive TCRs among donors in an Asian-associated ancestry cluster than the roughly 700-donor mean. The presence/absence analyses assumed that sequencing depth was roughly uniform across donors, and that assumption may not be true. An association between a missense DCLRE1C variant and V-gene and J-gene trimming of TCR beta chains was found in a later genetic analysis and replicated in an independent cohort. A later analysis found that TCR association rates varied across HLA loci, with DRB1 alleles showing the most associated TCRs and HLA-C alleles the fewest. Because HLA typing was missing for some donors at each locus, association tests included only the typed subset. A few of the identified cytomegalovirus-associated TCR beta chains were confirmed in vitro to be specific for cytomegalovirus antigens. A later analysis found that most CMV-associated TCR beta chains appeared HLA-restricted, with HLA associations seemingly driven largely by CMV exposure. A cluster of highly shared sequence variants was judged likely to be a technical artifact of the sequencing pipeline. In a later analysis, HLA-associated TCR beta chains were found to be more clonally expanded and to have lower generation probabilities than equally common non-associated chains. A total of 164 TCR beta chains were listed by the study as associated with cytomegalovirus. A later analysis associated some 17,000 TCR beta sequences with specific HLA alleles at a false discovery rate of 0.05. Assigning TCR associations to individual alleles was difficult when HLA alleles, especially DR and DQ, strongly co-occurred. Correlated functional status among segregating V segments might be attributable to linkage disequilibrium, but an unknown experimental factor could not be ruled out. The cohort was sequenced for TCR beta chains only, and without alpha or paired-chain data the features that could be detected were limited. CMV serostatus was the only immune exposure information available for the cohort. The classifier was reported to diagnose cytomegalovirus status with high specificity and sensitivity in both the original cohort and the validation cohort. Some IMGT-functional V segments, including TRBV6-2 and TRBV6-3, could not be told apart with the 87-base-pair reads, so those segments were excluded. The authors suggested that the approach could potentially be extended to other disease states and immunological phenotypes. A later analysis reported that several top co-occurrence clusters appeared linked to parvovirus B19, influenza, CMV and Epstein-Barr virus. Because counts were too low, about 15 rarely observed V segments, including chromosome 9 orphons, were left out of the earlier analysis of about 500 of the donors.

After removal of 2 bases from V and 13 bases from J, the junction retains 5 bases not matched to a gene. For CDR1 and CDR2, the germline V gene lists MNHEY and SVGAGI. Inclusive of the bounding cysteine and phenylalanine, the CDR3 is 12 residues long. Only CDR3 DNA is held: 36 bases, read in frame from base 1. The receptor chain draws on TRBV6-5 and TRBJ2-4; the junction holds 7 bases that match TRBD1. Sequenced input: PBMCs. The receptor comes from a middle-aged man in good health and CMV-seropositive. The CDR3 protein is CASSYAWDRQYF. DNA sequence: TGTGCCAGCAGTTACGCATGGGACAGACAGTACTTC.